This TCR beta chain was recovered during a study of shared clonotypes between healthy human individuals. Each sorted subset replicate got 200 ng genomic DNA, roughly 27,000 genomes. Clones were read by immunoSEQ multiplex PCR, and TCRdb kept only the in-frame ones, dropping some. The sample includes around 1,900,000 clones, around 93% of them seen just once. Naive-designated CD8 cells lacked CD45RO, were positively enriched for CCR7, and omitted terminally differentiated effector memory CD45RA+ cells. The CDR3 totals 13 residues. Details on this clone: The antigen remains unidentified.

Study-level points and caveats: Sequencing depth was a factor that was expected to affect clonotype sharing among donors. Of the naive CD4 clonotypes, roughly 5.5% were shared across a handful of donors. Apart from blood, nothing was sampled; tissue repertoires likely differ.

Source material: naive CD8+ T cells from PBMCs. The rearrangement uses TRBV5-3 and TRBJ2-5, with D maybe TRBD2 (5 bases). The J call may be in error: the DNA end matches TRBJ2-7 better. TRBV5-3 carries the ORF label, with uncertain function. The clonotype was recovered from a man in his late teens or twenties in good health. Some clones in this sample may be carry-over from other donors' samples. The CDR3 sequence: CARSEGARYEQYF. The CDR3 DNA reads TGTGCCAGAAGCGAGGGAGCGAGGTACGAGCAGTACTTC.